This T cell receptor (beta chain) comes out of a study of T cell responses to AZD1222 COVID-19 vaccine. Across the study: Pooling was applied to second doses at about 4 or about 12 weeks.

The V gene's germline CDR1 is SEHNR and CDR2 FQNEAQ (reference sequence). The CDR3 contains 16 residues. V gave up 2 bases and J gave up 1 base; unmatched junction bases: 4. The protocol was immunoSEQ multiplex PCR, while the TCRdb copy is restricted to in-frame clones and leaves out a portion. The table records around 140,000 clones, about nine tenths of them present only once. This material consisted of peripheral blood, taken on day 0 of AZD1222 vaccination. V gene TRBV7-9 combines with J gene TRBJ1-1, with 10 bases aligning to TRBD1. The clonotype comes from an adult in good health. CDR3 amino acids: CASSLRQGARNTEAFF. In DNA form, the CDR3 reads TGTGCCAGCAGCTTACGACAGGGGGCGCGGAACACTGAAGCTTTCTTT.